This T cell receptor (beta chain) was obtained from a study of T cell changes during pregnancy in multiple sclerosis (dated by TCRdb to 2018 to 2020). Study-wide context: In women with multiple sclerosis, the researchers looked at how the T cell repertoire shifted as pregnancy progressed.

This clone was seen only once. It lacks a known antigen. No much larger clonotype is one base removed from it; base qualities were not supplied. The library was generated by the immunoSEQ multiplex PCR assay. In TCRdb, the immuneACCESS table is reduced to in-frame sequences with V and J assigned. These tables do not hold every clone; where another copy was compared, an unresolved V gene accounts for under half, and the others remain unexplained. The sample table shows some 43,000 clones, and roughly 90% are seen once. Approximately 1.4% of the sample belongs to the ten largest clones. The starting material was peripheral blood, obtained in the first trimester of pregnancy. This clonotype was obtained from a female donor in good health, enrolled as a control in a pregnancy study.

The CDR3 here reads CASSTLPGTAGRETQYF. At the DNA level, the sequence is TGTGCCAGTAGTACTCTACCCGGGACAGCCGGGCGAGAGACCCAGTACTTC. The chain is assembled from TRBV19 and TRBJ2-5, with 7 middle bases fitting TRBD1. Reading the germline V gene (reference sequence) gives CDR1 LNHDA and CDR2 SQIVND. V trim: 4 bases; J trim: 4 bases; unmatched bases: 15. Including cysteine and phenylalanine, the CDR3 has 17 amino acids. The CDR3 DNA has 51 bases and is translated from base 1.